These 18 T cell receptor beta chains originate from one sample sequenced in a study of OX40 agonist ivuxolimab in advanced cancers. The assay was immunoSEQ multiplex PCR, and TCRdb's table has in-frame clones only and misses some. The sample consists of 45,000 to 60,000 clones, about 76% of them appearing once. Material: CD4+ or CD8+ T cells sorted from blood, obtained in a trial of the OX40 agonist ivuxolimab. These receptors were collected from an adult with an advanced solid tumor such as melanoma, head and neck, liver or kidney cancer.

The V call is TRBV5-1, the J call TRBJ2-4; D is perhaps TRBD1 (6 bases). This CDR3 has 13 amino acids. Germline CDR1 SGHRS, CDR2 YFSETQ. Trimming removed 0 bases from V and 6 bases from J, with 7 bases in between. In DNA form, the CDR3 reads TGCGCCAGCAGCTTGGAACAGGGAAACATTCAGTACTTC. Its protein product is CASSLEQGNIQYF.

The CDR3, as DNA: TGTGCCAGCTCACCGCCGGGACAGGGCTGGGAGACCCAGTACTTC. It is translated as CASSPPGQGWETQYF. V usage is TRBV18 and J usage is TRBJ2-5, with 9 bases fitting TRBD1. This CDR3 is built from 15 residues. CDR1 is KGHSH and CDR2 is LQKENI in the germline V gene. The V segment lost 3 bases and the J segment 5 bases; nucleotides outside the gene matches: 7.

CDR3 DNA: TGTGCCAGCAGCTTAGCACAGGGGTCCTACAATGAGCAGTTCTTC. Its translation is CASSLAQGSYNEQFF. The chain has TRBV11-3 and TRBJ2-1, with 7 bases that match TRBD1. Per the germline V gene, CDR1 is SGHNT and CDR2 is YENEEA. Germline trimming cut 1 base from V and 1 base from J; bases unmatched to any gene: 1. The CDR3 length is 15 residues.

This clone showed up just a few times. In nucleotides, the CDR3 is TGCGCCAGCAGCCAAGAGACTAGCGGGGCTCGGCAGCAGTACTTC. As protein: CASSQETSGARQQYF. J is TRBJ2-7 and V is TRBV4-1; the match to TRBD2 covers 11 bases. This CDR3 is 15 amino acids long. V gave up 0 bases and J gave up 8 bases; unmatched junction bases: 6. Germline V lookup: CDR1 MGHRA, CDR2 YSYEKL.

The table lists this clone with a few counts. Since the CDR3 does not end with the conserved phenylalanine or tryptophan, this likely comes from a read error. Because the CDR3's place on the DNA is in doubt, the DNA is left out and the CDR3 is given as listed by TCRdb. V gene TRBV18 combines with J gene TRBJ2-7; the DNA was not compared with TRBD1, the D call given in the table. Termini included, the CDR3 measures 13 amino acids. CDR1 and CDR2 (germline): KGHSH, LQKENI. CDR3 region: CASSLHPDTAGQI.

A few counts support this clone. V gene TRBV11-3 combines with J gene TRBJ2-5, with D perhaps being TRBD1 or TRBD2 (5 bases each). Germline lookup yields CDR1 SGHNT and CDR2 YENEEA. V dropped 5 bases and J dropped 0 bases, with 10 bases sitting between them. The CDR3 length is 14 residues. For the CDR3, the DNA is TGTGCCAGCAGCCGAGGGACGGACCAAGAGACCCAGTACTTC. This codes for CASSRGTDQETQYF.

This chain uses TRBV27 with TRBJ2-1, with D tentatively TRBD2 (5 bases). The V gene's germline CDR1 is MNHEY and CDR2 SMNVEV (reference sequence). The CDR3 runs to 17 residues. Trimming removed 2 bases from V and 0 bases from J, with 14 bases in between. CDR3 sequence: CASSLEGSSASYNEQFF. The CDR3 DNA reads as TGTGCCAGCAGTTTAGAGGGATCCTCAGCCTCCTACAATGAGCAGTTCTTC.

This clone appeared once. The chain couples TRBV11-3 to TRBJ2-3, with a tentative D call TRBD1 (5 bases). The CDR3 covers 14 residues. Trimming removed 5 bases from V and 2 bases from J, with 11 bases in between. Germline assignment: CDR1 SGHNT and CDR2 YENEEA. DNA for the CDR3: TGTGCCAGCAGCCGCCAGGGCTCCACAGATACGCAGTATTTT. Residues: CASSRQGSTDTQYF.

This clone was detected only once. The V call is TRBV5-1, the J call TRBJ2-4, with D hard to call. Germline loops: CDR1 SGHRS, CDR2 YFSETQ. CDR3 length equals 15 residues. The germline V and J ends were trimmed by 0 bases and 6 bases, with 13 bases remaining between them. Here the CDR3 DNA reads TGCGCCAGCAGCTTGGATGGGGATCGCGGAAACATTCAGTACTTC. Protein: CASSLDGDRGNIQYF.

This clone was seen once. This chain uses TRBV21-1 with TRBJ1-2; the D call TRBD1 from the table was never checked on the DNA. TRBV21-1 is a listed pseudogene. This CDR3 contains 13 residues. Written as DNA, the CDR3 is TGTGCCAGCAGCGGCTTGGGTAGGGGTGGCTACACCTTC. This sequence encodes CASSGLGRGGYTF.

The chain has TRBV21-1 and TRBJ2-2; whether TRBD2, the table's D call, matches the DNA was not checked. TRBV21-1 is described as a pseudogene. The CDR3 is 15 residues long. The CDR3, as DNA: TGTGCCAGCAGCATAGGACTAGCCGAGACCGGGGAGCTGTTTTTT. Its translation: CASSIGLAETGELFF.

The chain has TRBV2 and TRBJ2-7; tentative D call: TRBD1 (6 bases). The germline V gene encodes CDR1 SNHLY and CDR2 FYNNEI. V dropped 7 bases and J dropped 11 bases, with 21 bases sitting between them. The CDR3 consists of 13 residues. The CDR3 loop reads CASKYRAGEVKYF. CDR3 nucleotides: TGTGCCAGCAAGTACAGGGCAGGCGAGGTGAAGTACTTC.

The chain employs TRBV5-1 and TRBJ2-7; D may be TRBD1 or TRBD2 (5 bases each). The ends were cut back, 4 bases at V and 3 bases at J, with 11 bases in the middle. Germline CDR1 is SGHRS and CDR2 is YFSETQ. The CDR3 sequence is 13 residues long. The CDR3 reads CASSQWDHYEQYF. CDR3 bases: TGCGCCAGCAGCCAATGGGACCACTACGAGCAGTACTTC.

This chain connects TRBV10-3 to TRBJ1-5; 10 nucleotides align to TRBD1. The germline gives CDR1 ENHRY, CDR2 SYGVKD. The CDR3 is 17 residues long. Trimming cost V 5 bases and J 0 bases; bases outside gene matches: 7. In DNA form, the CDR3 reads TGTGCCATCAGTACCGGGACAGGGGCCGATAGCAATCAGCCCCAGCATTTT. As protein: CAISTGTGADSNQPQHF.

The chain links TRBV7-9 to TRBJ2-3; perhaps TRBD1 as D (5 bases). The V and J ends lost 5 bases and 1 base respectively, with 16 bases between them. Germline CDR1 and CDR2: SEHNR and FQNEAQ (reference sequence). This CDR3 region has 16 residues. This CDR3 is CASSRFVDRGTDTQYF. The CDR3 DNA is TGTGCCAGCAGCCGCTTTGTAGACAGAGGCACAGATACGCAGTATTTT.

This clone was seen more than once but under ten times. The chain employs TRBV18 and TRBJ2-3; D is uncertain. V lost 0 bases to trimming and J lost 4 bases, with 8 bases between them. In germline, CDR1 is KGHSH, CDR2 LQKENI. The CDR3 loop spans 14 amino acids. This CDR3 reads CASSPPVASDTQYF. For the CDR3, the DNA is TGTGCCAGCTCACCACCGGTGGCCTCAGATACGCAGTATTTT.

This chain links TRBV5-1 with TRBJ2-5; 8 nucleotides match TRBD1. This CDR3 is built from 16 residues. The germline V gene has CDR1 SGHRS and CDR2 YFSETQ. V was clipped by 5 bases and J by 3 bases; unmatched bases: 12. The DNA for the CDR3 is TGCGCCAGCAGACCTTACTCCGGGACAGGCGAAGAGACCCAGTACTTC. Encoded protein: CASRPYSGTGEETQYF.

V is TRBV29-1 and J is TRBJ2-3; D possibly corresponds to TRBD1 (6 bases). This CDR3 is 15 amino acids long. From germline, CDR1 is SQVTM and CDR2 ANQGSEA. V lost 5 bases and J 0 bases, leaving 15 bases between the germline ends. Here the CDR3 reads CSVYPGQRSTDTQYF. CDR3 coding DNA: TGCAGCGTTTATCCGGGACAAAGAAGCACAGATACGCAGTATTTT.